This entry lists 29 T cell receptor beta chains sequenced from one sample in a study of shared clonotypes between healthy human individuals (dated by TCRdb to the early 2020s). For the CD8 naive samples, CD45RO-negative cells were positively selected for CCR7, yielding a CD45RA+CCR7+ population from which TemRA cells were excluded. The protocol used for the library was the immunoSEQ multiplex PCR assay. The table comes from immuneACCESS by way of TCRdb, which keeps in-frame sequences with V and J called. Part of the clones is missing from these tables; in studies checked, under half for an unresolved V gene and the rest for unknown reasons. The sample includes roughly 2 million clones, with approximately 95% observed a single time. Of the sample, around 1.1% is held by the ten largest clones. Sequenced input: naive CD8+ T cells sorted from blood. What this sample's cell subset or site label stands for: CD45RA+CCR7+. These receptors were collected from a man younger than 35 in good health.

The gene calls are TRBV15 and TRBJ2-5; D perhaps matches TRBD1 (6 bases). V gave up 3 bases and J gave up 2 bases, with 10 bases separating them. This CDR3 has 14 amino acids. CDR1 and CDR2 from the germline V gene are LNHNV and YYDKDF (reference sequence). The DNA of the CDR3 is TGTGCCACCAGCAGCGGGACACTTCAAGAGACCCAGTACTTC. Its translation: CATSSGTLQETQYF.

This clone is a singleton in its sample. Other DNA sequences in this sample translate to the same CDR3. V usage is TRBV4-3 and J usage is TRBJ2-7; 9 nucleotides agree with TRBD1. Germline V CDR1 and CDR2: LGHNA, YSLEER. V dropped 3 bases and J dropped 0; count of bases not matched to a gene: 0. CDR3 length: 14 residues. The CDR3 sequence is CASSQGQGSYEQYF. As DNA, the CDR3 is TGCGCCAGCAGCCAGGGACAGGGCTCCTACGAGCAGTACTTC.

The chain carries TRBV7-9 and TRBJ2-1; D is uncertain. CDR1 is SEHNR, CDR2 FQNEAQ, per germline (reference sequence). The length of the CDR3 is 16 residues. V was shortened by 7 bases and J by 3 bases, with 19 bases between the two germline ends. The CDR3 bases are TGTGCCAGCACCACCCCAATTTGGGATATCTACAATGAGCAGTTCTTC. It codes for CASTTPIWDIYNEQFF.

The chain links TRBV6-5 to TRBJ1-2; D may be TRBD1 (5 bases). The V gene lost 4 bases and the J gene lost 8 bases, with 14 bases spanning the gap. In germline, CDR1 is MNHEY, CDR2 SVGAGI. The CDR3 contains 13 residues. The CDR3 bases are TGTGCCAGCAGTTTAACAGGATCCTTGGGCTACACCTTC. Its translation is CASSLTGSLGYTF.

The chain employs TRBV7-8 and TRBJ2-7, with 11 bases lining up with TRBD2. The germline CDR1 and CDR2 sequences are SGHVS and FQNEAQ. The CDR3 is made up of 15 amino acids. J was trimmed by 5 bases and V by 5 bases; bases with no gene match: 8. CDR3 nucleotides: TGTGCCAGCAGCCTGGGGGGACTAGCGGAGCACGAGCAGTACTTC. Its translation: CASSLGGLAEHEQYF.

This clone was detected once. The chain is built from TRBV2 and TRBJ1-1, with TRBD1 as a possible D gene (6 bases). The CDR3 runs 15 residues. Trimming stripped 4 bases from V and 4 bases from J, with 16 bases between. Germline V lookup: CDR1 SNHLY, CDR2 FYNNEI. The CDR3 loop reads CASSVLMQGSTEAFF. The CDR3 nucleotides are TGTGCCAGCAGTGTTCTGATGCAGGGGAGCACTGAAGCTTTCTTT.

The chain joins TRBV7-2 to TRBJ2-7, with 8 nucleotides matching TRBD1. The CDR3 consists of 14 residues. Germline assignment: CDR1 SGHTA and CDR2 FQGNSA. V gave up 4 bases and J gave up 2 bases; unmatched junction bases: 4. This chain's CDR3 is CASSSQGATYEQYF. The CDR3 bases are TGTGCCAGCAGCTCTCAGGGGGCGACCTACGAGCAGTACTTC.

This CDR3 is CASSLDPGEQYF. In DNA, the CDR3 is TGTGCCAGCAGCTTAGACCCCGGTGAGCAGTACTTC. This chain links TRBV5-6 with TRBJ2-7, with D uncertain. Trimming shortened V by 2 bases and J by 7 bases, and 10 bases separated the two germline ends. CDR1 is SGHDT and CDR2 is YYEEEE in the germline V gene. CDR3 length equals 12 residues.

As to this clone: Other DNA variants within this sample encode the same CDR3. The V gene is TRBV7-9, the J gene TRBJ2-7; D gene unclear. The V gene lost 5 bases and the J gene lost 0 bases, with 8 bases spanning the gap. The CDR3 has 13 residues. Germline CDR1 is SEHNR and CDR2 is FQNEAQ (reference sequence). The CDR3 here is CASSPLSSYEQYF. CDR3 nucleotides: TGTGCCAGCAGCCCCCTATCCTCCTACGAGCAGTACTTC.

The rearrangement joins TRBV30 to TRBJ1-2, with a tentative D call TRBD1 (5 bases). Germline assignment: CDR1 GTSNPN and CDR2 SVGIG (reference sequence). The CDR3 consists of 14 residues. V shed 0 bases and J shed 6 bases, with 14 bases lying between them. CDR3 sequence: CAWSVLGGEDGYTF. CDR3 coding DNA: TGTGCCTGGAGTGTATTAGGAGGGGAGGATGGCTACACCTTC.

The V call is TRBV7-8, the J call TRBJ1-2; 8 nucleotides align to TRBD1. The CDR3 covers 17 residues. Unmatched junction bases numbered 14, after V lost 5 bases and J lost 3 bases. CDR1 SGHVS and CDR2 FQNEAQ come from the germline V gene. CDR3 sequence (DNA): TGTGCCAGCAGCCACTCGGACAGGGCCTTAAAGGACTATGGCTACACCTTC. This codes for CASSHSDRALKDYGYTF.

The sample holds one count of this clone. This sequence joins TRBV19 and TRBJ2-7, with D maybe TRBD1 (5 bases). Germline assignment: CDR1 LNHDA and CDR2 SQIVND (reference sequence). Trimming pared 5 bases from V and 3 bases from J, leaving 11 bases between. The CDR3 length is 13 residues. The CDR3 loop reads CASSPQGFYEQYF. For the CDR3, the DNA is TGTGCCAGTAGTCCCCAGGGATTCTACGAGCAGTACTTC.

This chain links TRBV28 with TRBJ1-2, with D possibly matching TRBD1 (6 bases). Germline CDR1 is MDHEN and CDR2 is SYDVKM. The CDR3 extends over 13 amino acids. V was cut by 5 bases and J by 6 bases, with 13 bases left in between. The DNA for the CDR3 is TGTGCCAGCAGTCCCGGACAGCCCGATGGCTACACCTTC. Translating gives CASSPGQPDGYTF.

The rearrangement uses TRBV6-5 and TRBJ2-1; 7 bases align to TRBD2. The CDR3 covers 16 residues. CDR1 MNHEY and CDR2 SVGAGI come from the germline V gene. V lost 0 bases, J lost 2 bases, and 4 bases stayed unmatched. The CDR3 DNA reads as TGTGCCAGCAGTTACTCGTGGGAGGGCCCCTACAATGAGCAGTTCTTC. Its protein is CASSYSWEGPYNEQFF.

Worth noting for this clone: A much larger clone differs from this one at a single base, so this may be a read error. This specimen includes other DNA sequences encoding the same CDR3. This chain uses TRBV7-8 with TRBJ1-1; no clear D. The CDR3 length is 13 residues. The germline V and J ends were trimmed by 1 base and 4 bases, with 7 bases remaining between them. Germline CDR1 and CDR2: SGHVS and FQNEAQ. The CDR3 loop reads CASSLGGGTEAFF. CDR3 DNA sequence: TGTGCCAGCAGCTTAGGGGGAGGCACTGAAGCTTTCTTT. Looking up the rest from reference TRBV7-8 and TRBJ1-1 gives the full variable domain: GAGVSQSPRYKVAKRGQDVALRCDPISGHVSLFWYQQALGQGPEFLTYFQNEAQLDKSGLPSDRFFAERPEGSVSTLKIQRTQQEDSAVYLCASSLGGGTEAFFGQGTRLTVV.

The chain recombines TRBV11-3 with TRBJ2-1; 11 bases are a match to TRBD2. With 3 bases clipped from V and 3 bases from J, the junction kept 4 bases outside the gene matches. The CDR3 sequence is 16 residues long. Per the germline V gene, CDR1 is SGHNT and CDR2 is YENEEA. The CDR3 sequence is CASSLGLAGGYNEQFF. The CDR3 nucleotides read TGTGCCAGCAGCTTGGGGCTAGCGGGGGGCTACAATGAGCAGTTCTTC.

The J gene is TRBJ2-3, the V gene TRBV11-2; D possibly corresponds to TRBD2 (5 bases). CDR3 length equals 17 residues. Looked up from germline, CDR1 is SGHAT and CDR2 is FQNNGV. V lost 5 bases and J lost 12, with 30 bases in between. CDR3 nucleotide sequence: TGTGCCAGCAGCCTAAGTCAAGAGGGAGAGGTGGGAGTACTCCAGTATTTT. This codes for CASSLSQEGEVGVLQYF.

This chain connects TRBV6-5 to TRBJ1-1; TRBD1 matches at 7 bases. With 8 bases clipped from V and 6 bases from J, the junction kept 9 bases outside the gene matches. This CDR3 has 13 residues. Germline loops: CDR1 MNHEY, CDR2 SVGAGI. CDR3 sequence reads: CASSAGGYSEAFF. Here the CDR3 DNA reads TGTGCCAGCTCGGCAGGGGGTTATTCTGAAGCTTTCTTT.

This chain joins TRBV12-5 and TRBJ2-7; a possible D gene is TRBD2 (6 bases). V was shortened by 5 bases and J by 2 bases, with 16 bases between the two germline ends. Germline V gives CDR1 LGHNT, CDR2 FRNRAP. The CDR3 runs 15 residues. In nucleotides, the CDR3 is TGTGCTAGTGGTCCTCCCGGGACTCGTCCCTACGAGCAGTACTTC. Translation: CASGPPGTRPYEQYF.

The genes are TRBV10-1 and TRBJ2-7; D remains unclear. CDR3 length: 16 amino acids. Germline assignment: CDR1 WNHNN and CDR2 SYGVQD (reference sequence). V was cut by 3 bases and J by 1 base, with 16 bases left in between. Here the CDR3 reads CASSEGDPGGSYEQYF. Written as DNA, the CDR3 is TGCGCCAGCAGTGAAGGCGACCCAGGCGGTTCCTACGAGCAGTACTTC.

This chain links TRBV6-1 with TRBJ1-2; D remains unclear. Trimming pared 3 bases from V and 10 bases from J, leaving 12 bases between. Germline CDR1 is MNHNS and CDR2 is SASEGT. This CDR3 region has 12 residues. For the CDR3, the DNA is TGTGCCAGCAGTGATCAGTTTGAGGTCTACACCTTC. Translating gives CASSDQFEVYTF.

The chain couples TRBV6-5 to TRBJ2-7; D ambiguous. The germline V and J ends were trimmed by 2 bases and 4 bases, with 15 bases remaining between them. Germline lookup yields CDR1 MNHEY and CDR2 SVGAGI. The CDR3 is made up of 15 amino acids. CDR3 sequence reads: CASSYGSPGVYEQYF. The CDR3 nucleotides read TGTGCCAGCAGTTACGGGTCCCCTGGCGTATACGAGCAGTACTTC.

The J gene is TRBJ1-5, the V gene TRBV7-3, with 9 bases matching TRBD1. The CDR3 covers 17 residues. With V trimmed by 0 bases and J by 3 bases, 6 bases remained unmatched. CDR1 and CDR2 (germline): SGHTA, FQGTGA. Here the CDR3 DNA reads TGTGCCAGCAGCTTAACGTTGGGGGACAGGGACAATCAGCCCCAGCATTTT. Translation: CASSLTLGDRDNQPQHF. The whole variable domain, remainder taken from reference TRBV7-3 and TRBJ1-5, is GAGVSQTPSNKVTEKGKYVELRCDPISGHTALYWYRQSLGQGPEFLIYFQGTGAADDSGLPNDRFFAVRPEGSVSTLKIQRTERGDSAVYLCASSLTLGDRDNQPQHFGDGTRLSIL.

V is TRBV4-2 and J is TRBJ2-7; TRBD2 matches 10 bases. The CDR3 runs to 15 residues. From germline, CDR1 is LGHNA and CDR2 YNFKEQ. Unmatched junction bases numbered 3, after V lost 0 bases and J lost 4 bases. In DNA, the CDR3 is TGTGCCAGCAGCCAAGAGGGGACTAGCGCGTACGAGCAGTACTTC. The encoded protein is CASSQEGTSAYEQYF.

V gene TRBV7-9 combines with J gene TRBJ2-7; maybe TRBD1 (6 bases). Germline V CDR1 and CDR2: SEHNR, FQNEAQ (reference sequence). This CDR3 region has 15 residues. V shed 1 base and J shed 1 base, with 11 bases lying between them. The CDR3 nucleotides are TGTGCCAGCAGCTTAGGACAGGTTGGGTCCTACGAGCAGTACTTC. It translates to CASSLGQVGSYEQYF.

V gene TRBV5-3 combines with J gene TRBJ1-5; D unresolved. TRBV5-3 is placed among ORFs of uncertain function. This CDR3 contains 16 residues. V shed 0 bases and J shed 0 bases, with 10 bases lying between them. The CDR3 region has the DNA TGTGCCAGAAGCTTGGGGGCCCCGGTTAGCAATCAGCCCCAGCATTTT. Translation gives CARSLGAPVSNQPQHF.

The CDR3 sequence is CAWRAGQGGTEAFF. CDR3 nucleotide sequence: TGTGCCTGGAGGGCGGGACAGGGAGGTACTGAAGCTTTCTTT. The rearrangement joins TRBV30 to TRBJ1-1; TRBD1 agrees at 9 bases. Germline assignment: CDR1 GTSNPN and CDR2 SVGIG (reference sequence). The CDR3 runs to 14 residues. Trimming removed 3 bases from V and 5 bases from J; junction bases left unmatched: 7.

The V and J genes are TRBV2 and TRBJ2-7; a possible D gene is TRBD1 (6 bases). Germline V gene lookup returns CDR1 SNHLY and CDR2 FYNNEI. V was trimmed by 6 bases and J by 0 bases, leaving 12 bases between them. This CDR3 spans 14 amino acids. CDR3 sequence: CASRRRDNSYEQYF. The DNA for the CDR3 is TGTGCCAGCAGGCGCCGGGACAACTCCTACGAGCAGTACTTC.

This chain links TRBV21-1 with TRBJ1-4; the table's D call of TRBD1 was not tested on the DNA. TRBV21-1 is annotated as a pseudogene. The CDR3 is 16 residues long. Here the CDR3 DNA reads TGTGCCAGCAGCACCAACCGGGACAGCGAAAATGAAAAACTGTTTTTT. It yields the protein CASSTNRDSENEKLFF.